This record concerns one T cell receptor beta chain sequence. What it binds is unknown. The table came from immunoSEQ multiplex PCR; TCRdb's copy has only in-frame clones and leaves some out. In the table there are 110,000 or so clones, roughly 87% of which are singletons. This specimen comes from a study of T cell responses to AZD1222 COVID-19 vaccine. Study observations and caveats: Increases in Spike-specific TCR breadth and depth were seen after two AZD1222 doses. Sampling that yielded the repertoires occurred only after the peak T cell response. Donors were chiefly white British, with a greater number of females, and clonal diversity was perhaps underestimated. AZD1222 recipients seropositive at baseline numbered only five to seven.

V was clipped by 3 bases and J by 7 bases, with 10 bases between them. The germline V gene has CDR1 SGHTA and CDR2 FQGNSA. CDR3 length equals 13 residues. This sequence was found in an adult in good health. This sequence joins TRBV7-2 and TRBJ2-1, with a tentative D call TRBD2 (6 bases). The source was peripheral blood, collected on day 0 of MenACWY control vaccination. The CDR3 nucleotides read TGTGCCAGCAGCTTCCGGGGGAATAATGAGCAGTTCTTC. Amino acid sequence: CASSFRGNNEQFF.